Below are 25 T cell receptor beta chains sequenced from a single sample in a study of a mutant IDH1 vaccine in newly diagnosed glioma. The time point: week 47, end of study. The content of each vaccine dose was 300 ug of mutant IDH1 20-mer peptide, and topical imiquimod accompanied it. Their antigen targets remain unknown. Repertoires were generated with immunoSEQ multiplex PCR, while TCRdb's copy carries only in-frame clones and drops some. This sample has fewer than 40,000 clones; around 90% occur once, and the top ten carry 5.1%. The source was PBMCs, collected from a glioma patient whose treatment included an IDH1 peptide vaccine. These TCRs come from a woman aged 40 to 49 with glioma.

The chain couples TRBV15 to TRBJ2-3, with 8 bases fitting TRBD1. Germline assignment: CDR1 LNHNV and CDR2 YYDKDF (reference sequence). This CDR3 region has 16 residues. J gave up 4 bases and V 1 base, and 7 bases lay outside the gene matches. CDR3 bases: TGTGCCACCAGCAGAGCAACAGGGGGTTCATCAGATACGCAGTATTTT. Protein product: CATSRATGGSSDTQYF.

The chain has TRBV30 and TRBJ2-1; weak D call: TRBD2 (6 bases). Germline CDR1 reads GTSNPN; CDR2 reads SVGIG (reference sequence). Trimming removed 1 base at V and 5 bases at J, with 12 bases between. CDR3 size: 14 residues. DNA for the CDR3: TGTGCCTGGAGTGACGGTAGCGGAAACAATGAGCAGTTCTTC. This codes for CAWSDGSGNNEQFF.

The CDR3 loop is CSAYQGSGYTF. The DNA of the CDR3 is TGCAGCGCTTATCAGGGGAGTGGCTACACCTTC. The chain carries TRBV29-1 and TRBJ1-2; tentatively, D is TRBD1 (6 bases). CDR3 length equals 11 residues. Germline V gene lookup returns CDR1 SQVTM and CDR2 ANQGSEA. V shed 7 bases and J shed 7 bases, with 13 bases lying between them.

CDR3 loop: CASSQASDEQYF. CDR3 sequence (DNA): TGCGCCAGCAGTCAAGCCTCGGACGAGCAGTACTTC. This chain connects TRBV23-1 to TRBJ2-7; no definite D call. TRBV23-1 is assigned to the ORF class and has an uncertain function. This CDR3 spans 12 amino acids. V was shortened by 2 bases and J by 5 bases, with 7 bases between the two germline ends.

Comment on this clone: A junction end diverges from the germline sequence, so it may reflect a read error. This rearrangement joins TRBV7-2 to TRBJ2-7, with 8 bases fitting TRBD2. Germline CDR1 is SGHTA and CDR2 is FQGNSA. CDR3 length: 16 amino acids. The CDR3 nucleotides read TGTGCCAGCAGCCTGTCTACCGGGACTAGGGGGGAAGAGCACTACTTC. It codes for CASSLSTGTRGEEHYF.

This chain uses TRBV7-9 with TRBJ2-3; no reliable D call. The CDR3 totals 13 residues. Trimming removed 4 bases from V and 0 bases from J, with 5 bases in between. The germline V gene has CDR1 SEHNR and CDR2 FQNEAQ (reference sequence). CDR3 region: CASSYPSTDTQYF. In DNA form, the CDR3 reads TGTGCCAGCAGCTATCCTAGCACAGATACGCAGTATTTT.

This chain joins TRBV21-1 and TRBJ1-5. TRBV21-1 is listed as a pseudogene. The CDR3 has 18 residues. The DNA of the CDR3 is TGTGCCAGCAGCAAAGCGCTTCGGGGGAGGGCCTATGGGGAGCCCCAGCATTTT. It encodes CASSKALRGRAYGEPQHF.

This chain joins TRBV2 and TRBJ2-7; D is perhaps TRBD1 (6 bases). The CDR3 consists of 17 residues. The germline CDR1 and CDR2 sequences are SNHLY and FYNNEI. V lost 9 bases, J lost 0 bases, and 24 bases lay in between. The CDR3 protein is CASRPGTFRIISYEQYF. For the CDR3, the DNA is TGTGCCAGTCGACCGGGGACATTTCGCATCATCTCCTACGAGCAGTACTTC.

Here the CDR3 reads CASSPTGDTEAFF. DNA of the CDR3: TGTGCCAGCTCCCCGACAGGGGACACTGAAGCTTTCTTT. This rearrangement joins TRBV18 to TRBJ1-1; 8 bases are shared with TRBD1. Per the germline V gene, CDR1 is KGHSH and CDR2 is LQKENI. CDR3 length: 13 amino acids. The V and J ends lost 6 bases and 3 bases, in that order; junction bases with no gene match: 3.

This chain joins TRBV15 and TRBJ1-2, with 8 bases identical to TRBD1. J gave up 4 bases and V 0 bases, and 4 bases lay outside the gene matches. This CDR3 region has 15 residues. Germline CDR1 and CDR2: LNHNV and YYDKDF (reference sequence). The CDR3, as DNA: TGTGCCACCAGCAGAGATAGGGACAGGCTCTATGGCTACACCTTC. It is translated as CATSRDRDRLYGYTF.

This rearrangement joins TRBV5-1 to TRBJ1-1; the D gene is possibly TRBD1 (6 bases). Germline V gene lookup returns CDR1 SGHRS and CDR2 YFSETQ. V was cut by 6 bases and J by 1 base, with 22 bases left in between. The CDR3 totals 17 residues. Written as DNA, the CDR3 is TGCGCCAGCAAGGGACAAAGATGGAATGGTGGGAACACTGAAGCTTTCTTT. Amino acids: CASKGQRWNGGNTEAFF.

V gene TRBV19 combines with J gene TRBJ2-7; no firm D call. This CDR3 is 13 amino acids long. Germline V gene lookup returns CDR1 LNHDA and CDR2 SQIVND (reference sequence). Trimming removed 3 bases at V and 0 bases at J, with 6 bases between. CDR3 loop: CASSMGNSYEQYF. CDR3 DNA sequence: TGTGCCAGTAGTATGGGCAACTCCTACGAGCAGTACTTC.

This sequence joins TRBV4-2 and TRBJ2-2; TRBD1 aligns across 7 bases. CDR1 is LGHNA and CDR2 is YNFKEQ in the germline V gene. V lost 2 bases and J lost 2; bases outside the gene matches: 11. The CDR3 runs 18 residues. The CDR3: CASSQLTQGPLNTGELFF. The CDR3 nucleotides read TGTGCCAGCAGCCAATTGACACAGGGGCCACTAAACACCGGGGAGCTGTTTTTT.

A word on this clone: Mismatch with germline at one junction end may stem from a read error. The V and J genes are TRBV7-9 and TRBJ2-4; 8 positions match TRBD1. This CDR3 contains 12 residues. CDR1 is SEHNR and CDR2 is FQNEAQ in the germline V gene (reference sequence). CDR3 protein: CASSSGDRPGLF. CDR3 DNA sequence: TGTGCCAGCAGCTCAGGGGACAGGCCGGGTCTCTTC.

This clone appeared a single time. The J gene is TRBJ2-1, the V gene TRBV7-9; the match to TRBD2 covers 16 bases. V gave up 5 bases and J gave up 8 bases; unmatched junction bases: 9. This CDR3 region has 17 residues. From germline, CDR1 is SEHNR and CDR2 FQNEAQ (reference sequence). Here the CDR3 DNA reads TGTGCCAGCAGCGATCCGGGACTAGCGGGGGGGCGGGATGAGCAGTTCTTC. It encodes CASSDPGLAGGRDEQFF.

This clone came up once. The rearrangement uses TRBV5-1 and TRBJ1-1; D not resolved. The CDR3 extends over 14 amino acids. Looked up from germline, CDR1 is SGHRS and CDR2 is YFSETQ. The V end lost 0 bases, the J end lost 0 bases, and 6 bases lay between the germline ends. CDR3 nucleotides: TGCGCCAGCAGCTTGGCCCTAGTGAACACTGAAGCTTTCTTT. This encodes CASSLALVNTEAFF.

The rearrangement uses TRBV11-2 and TRBJ1-2; D is possibly TRBD1 (6 bases). This CDR3 contains 16 residues. The V gene lost 1 base and the J gene lost 7 bases, with 19 bases spanning the gap. The V gene's germline CDR1 is SGHAT and CDR2 FQNNGV. The CDR3 spells CASSLGRGRGLRGYTF. DNA for the CDR3: TGTGCCAGCAGCTTAGGAAGGGGCAGGGGTTTACGTGGCTACACCTTC.

This chain uses TRBV4-1 with TRBJ1-2; a possible D gene is TRBD1 (6 bases). Trimming shortened V by 3 bases and J by 7 bases, and 24 bases separated the two germline ends. The CDR3 is made up of 17 amino acids. Germline-derived CDR1 and CDR2 are MGHRA and YSYEKL. The CDR3 loop is CASSHSVGTGRGLGYTF. The CDR3 DNA reads TGCGCCAGCAGCCACTCAGTAGGCACAGGGAGGGGACTTGGCTACACCTTC.

The chain carries TRBV10-1 and TRBJ2-5; possible D gene TRBD2, 6 bases. This CDR3 has 14 residues. V lost 4 bases to trimming and J lost 3 bases, with 12 bases between them. Germline CDR1 WNHNN, CDR2 SYGVQD (reference sequence). Here the CDR3 DNA reads TGCGCCAGCAGTGCGGGGGTAGGGGAAGAGACCCAGTACTTC. It translates to CASSAGVGEETQYF.

The chain joins TRBV5-4 to TRBJ2-6; no clear D gene. Trimming removed 1 base from V and 2 bases from J, with 7 bases in between. CDR1 is SGHNT, CDR2 YYREEE, per germline (reference sequence). The CDR3 loop spans 15 amino acids. The CDR3 reads CASSLWGAGANVLTF. The CDR3 region has the DNA TGTGCCAGCAGCTTGTGGGGTGCTGGGGCCAACGTCCTGACTTTC. Variable domain in full (rest from reference TRBV5-4 and TRBJ2-6): ETGVTQSPTHLIKTRGQQVTLRCSSQSGHNTVSWYQQALGQGPQFIFQYYREEENGRGNFPPRFSGLQFPNYSSELNVNALELDDSALYLCASSLWGAGANVLTFGAGSRLTVL.

The chain links TRBV2 to TRBJ2-1, with D perhaps TRBD2 (6 bases). The V and J ends lost 5 bases and 5 bases respectively, with 10 bases between them. The length of the CDR3 is 13 residues. Germline lookup yields CDR1 SNHLY and CDR2 FYNNEI. The CDR3 DNA reads as TGTGCCAGCAGTCGGGACTGGAACAATGAGCAGTTCTTC. Its translation: CASSRDWNNEQFF.

This chain uses TRBV4-2 with TRBJ2-1; weak D call: TRBD2 (6 bases). The CDR3 totals 14 residues. Germline values: CDR1 LGHNA, CDR2 YNFKEQ. V was clipped by 4 bases and J by 7 bases, with 14 bases between them. For the CDR3, the DNA is TGTGCCAGCAGCCGGGAAGGGGAGGCGAATGAGCAGTTCTTC. As protein: CASSREGEANEQFF.

The chain couples TRBV5-1 to TRBJ2-5; D is undetermined. The CDR3 loop spans 15 amino acids. V lost 0 bases and J 2 bases, leaving 11 bases between the germline ends. Per germline, CDR1 SGHRS and CDR2 YFSETQ. The CDR3 protein is CASSLESLKQETQYF. The CDR3 nucleotides read TGCGCCAGCAGCTTGGAATCTCTCAAACAAGAGACCCAGTACTTC. The complete variable domain, with remaining parts taken from reference TRBV5-1 and TRBJ2-5, reads KAGVTQTPRYLIKTRGQQVTLSCSPISGHRSVSWYQQTPGQGLQFLFEYFSETQRNKGNFPGRFSGRQFSNSRSEMNVSTLELGDSALYLCASSLESLKQETQYFGPGTRLLVL.

The chain uses TRBV18 and TRBJ2-3, with 7 bases lining up with TRBD2. This CDR3 has 15 amino acids. V lost 2 bases, J lost 4 bases, and 6 bases stayed unmatched. The germline V gene has CDR1 KGHSH and CDR2 LQKENI. The CDR3 loop reads CASSPGGRGADTQYF. CDR3 coding DNA: TGTGCCAGCTCACCAGGCGGGAGAGGCGCAGATACGCAGTATTTT.

The chain joins TRBV27 to TRBJ1-5; 8 bases are a match to TRBD1. Germline CDR1 MNHEY, CDR2 SMNVEV (reference sequence). Losses at the gene ends were 6 bases for V and 7 bases for J; bases not matched to a gene: 11. There are 15 residues in the CDR3. The CDR3 loop reads CASSLMGQVGQPQHF. The CDR3 DNA reads TGTGCCAGCAGCCTAATGGGACAGGTCGGCCAGCCCCAGCATTTT.